The rows below give T cell receptor beta chains drawn from one sample of a study of blood T cells in healthy people across ages. TCRdb itself ran the 5' RACE reads through MiXCR, one entry per CDR3 protein. Of 750,000 to 950,000 distinct CDR3 sequences in the sample, 20% to 30% are singletons; the top ten hold about 2.9%. These data are also associated with another study on T cells of mothers and their children.

Sequenced: blood. These receptors all stem from a boy under 18 in good health. Both conserved end residues are part of each CDR3. D genes are given only for firm matches. Expanded clones get a size class; other rows say once, few or many, or leave the size out.

d_call	j_call	cdr3_length	v_call	clone_size	cdr3_nt	cdr3_aa
TRBD1	TRBJ2-7	14	TRBV18	.	TGTGCCAGCCTTGATGACGAACAGGGGGGCGAGCAGTACTTC	CASLDDEQGGEQYF
TRBD2	TRBJ2-4	16	TRBV5-1	few	TGCGCCAGCAGCGCGGCTAGCGGGGGGTACCAGGCGATTCAGTACTTC	CASSAASGGYQAIQYF
TRBD2	TRBJ2-1	15	TRBV25-1	few	TGTGCCAGCATTGACCCGACTAGCGGGTCCAATGAGCAGTTCTTC	CASIDPTSGSNEQFF
.	TRBJ2-5	15	TRBV18	few	TGTGCCAGCTCGCTACAGGGAGGAGGCCAAGAGACCCAGTACTTC	CASSLQGGGQETQYF
TRBD1	TRBJ2-2	16	TRBV20-1	.	TGCAGTGCTAGAGATCAAGGGACAGGGTACACCGGGGAGCTGTTTTTT	CSARDQGTGYTGELFF
.	TRBJ1-5	13	TRBV7-9	few	TGTGCCAGCAGCTTAGAGCACAATCAGCCCCAGCATTTT	CASSLEHNQPQHF
.	TRBJ1-1	14	TRBV19	once	TGTGCCAGTACCCTTATGACAGGGAACACTGAAGCTTTCTTT	CASTLMTGNTEAFF
.	TRBJ2-5	14	TRBV3-1	few	TGTGCCAGCAGCCGACGCGGGATCCAAGAGACCCAGTACTTC	CASSRRGIQETQYF
.	TRBJ2-3	15	TRBV20-1	.	TGCAGTGCTAGAGATCCTGGGGGGAACACAGATACGCAGTATTTT	CSARDPGGNTDTQYF
.	TRBJ2-5	9	TRBV23-1	few	TGCGCCACGCAAGAGACCCAGTACTTC	CATQETQYF
.	TRBJ1-4	12	TRBV28	few	TGTGCCAGCCTATGTGGGAGAGAAAAACTGTTTTTT	CASLCGREKLFF
.	TRBJ2-7	12	TRBV12-5	few	TGTGCTAGTGGTTTGTCGCTTTACGAGCAGTACTTC	CASGLSLYEQYF
.	TRBJ1-5	12	TRBV20-1	.	TGCAGTGCTAGCACAAACTGGCAGCCCCAGCATTTT	CSASTNWQPQHF
.	TRBJ2-7	14	TRBV5-1	.	TGCGCCAGCAGCTCCGGGACGGCCATCGACGAGCAGTACTTC	CASSSGTAIDEQYF
.	TRBJ2-7	17	TRBV4-1	.	TGCGCCAGCAGCCAAGATTGGGGGGCAGGTCCCCACTACGAGCAGTACTTC	CASSQDWGAGPHYEQYF
.	TRBJ1-1	16	TRBV20-1	.	TGCAGTGCCTTCAACATGCGGAAAGCGGATAACACTGAAGCTTTCTTT	CSAFNMRKADNTEAFF
.	TRBJ1-1	14	TRBV20-1	.	TGCAGTGCTAGAGCCGTCGGGGCAGGGACTGAAGCTTTCTTT	CSARAVGAGTEAFF
TRBD2	TRBJ2-1	16	TRBV7-8	.	TGTGCCAGCAGCCGGAAACTAGCGGGGGGTTGGGATGAGCAGTTCTTC	CASSRKLAGGWDEQFF
.	TRBJ2-2	15	TRBV5-1	few	TGCGCCAGCAGCTTTTGGCAATCGAACACCGGGGAGCTGTTTTTT	CASSFWQSNTGELFF
TRBD2	TRBJ2-3	18	TRBV9	once	TGTGCCAGCAGTCAGACCGGACTAGCGGGGGGGAGCACAGATACGCAGTATTTT	CASSQTGLAGGSTDTQYF
.	TRBJ2-7	13	TRBV7-9	few	TGTGCCAGCAGCTTGGCCGAACCCTACGAGCAGTACTTC	CASSLAEPYEQYF
.	TRBJ2-7	17	TRBV21-1	.	TGTGCCAGCAGCCGAAAAGATCCGGGACAGCACTCCTACGAGCAGTACTTC	CASSRKDPGQHSYEQYF
.	TRBJ2-7	14	TRBV6-1	.	TGTGCCAGCAGTGAATACCGCGGGGCCTACGAGCAGTACTTC	CASSEYRGAYEQYF
.	TRBJ2-5	14	TRBV29-1	.	TGCAGCGTACCCGGCCAGCCGAACCAAGAGACCCAGTACTTC	CSVPGQPNQETQYF
TRBD1	TRBJ2-4	15	TRBV5-1	.	TGCGCCAGCCGGGGGACAGGAACTACCGACAACATTCAGTACTTC	CASRGTGTTDNIQYF
.	TRBJ2-1	12	TRBV12-3/TRBV12-4	once	TGTGCCAGCAGTTTTGTCGGTAGTGAGCAGTTCTTC	CASSFVGSEQFF
.	TRBJ1-6	15	TRBV12-3/TRBV12-4	.	TGTGCCAGCAGTTTCCTGCATCGGGGTAATTCACCCCTCCACTTT	CASSFLHRGNSPLHF
TRBD2	TRBJ2-3	15	TRBV20-1	.	TGCAGTGCTAGCCCACTAGCGAGGGACACAGATACGCAGTATTTT	CSASPLARDTDTQYF
TRBD1	TRBJ1-1	15	TRBV28	.	TGTGCCAGCAGTTCAGACAGGGGGTGGCTGACTGAAGCTTTCTTT	CASSSDRGWLTEAFF
.	TRBJ1-3	16	TRBV5-6	.	TGTGCCAGCAGCCTCCGGGGCATTCCCTCTGGAAACACCATATATTTT	CASSLRGIPSGNTIYF
.	TRBJ2-7	15	TRBV18	.	TGTGCCAGCTCACCACCCGGGACTCCAGCCTACGAGCAGTACTTC	CASSPPGTPAYEQYF
.	TRBJ1-6	15	TRBV9	few	TGTGCCAGCAGCGCGGGAGGACACGGTAATTCACCCCTCCACTTT	CASSAGGHGNSPLHF
.	TRBJ1-3	16	TRBV5-1	.	TGCGCCAGCAGCTTGGACAGGGCCTCCTCTGGAAACACCATATATTTT	CASSLDRASSGNTIYF
.	TRBJ1-1	15	TRBV12-3/TRBV12-4	few	TGTGCCAGCAGCCCAGTTCTACAGGGGAACACTGAAGCTTTCTTT	CASSPVLQGNTEAFF
.	TRBJ2-7	13	TRBV2	.	TGTGCCAGCAGTGAGGGACTTAACTACGAGCGGTACTTC	CASSEGLNYERYF
TRBD2	TRBJ2-1	15	TRBV12-3/TRBV12-4	.	TGTGCCAGCACCCAGACTAGCGGGGGTCACAATGAGCAGTTCTTC	CASTQTSGGHNEQFF